The 3 T cell receptor beta chains below come from one sample, sequenced in a study of sequential checkpoint blockade in melanoma. The assay was immunoSEQ multiplex PCR, and TCRdb's table has in-frame clones only and misses some. The sample gives around 16,000 clones, just under 95% of which show up once; 24% is in the top ten. Treatment described: randomized to nivolumab then ipilimumab (arm A) or the reverse (arm B). Here the sequenced sample was CD8+ T cells sorted from blood (inferred from file names), taken from a patient given nivolumab and ipilimumab in sequence. The source is a human donor with melanoma.

The chain recombines TRBV7-2 with TRBJ1-1; TRBD1 might be the D (6 bases). Deletions cut 5 bases from V and 4 bases from J, with 17 bases between. The length of the CDR3 is 15 residues. Germline V gene data show CDR1 as SGHTA and CDR2 as FQGNSA. The CDR3 DNA reads TGTGCCAGCAGCCAATCCTCAGGGGCTGGCACTGAAGCTTTCTTT. Translated, it gives CASSQSSGAGTEAFF.

V and J are TRBV29-1 and TRBJ2-1, with TRBD1 identical over 8 bases. The J segment lost 9 bases and the V segment lost 8 bases, leaving 9 bases of the junction unmatched. The CDR3 has 12 residues. Germline loops: CDR1 SQVTM, CDR2 ANQGSEA. The CDR3 DNA reads TGCAGCACCTGGGCAGGGGGCGGTGAGCAGTTCTTC. This encodes CSTWAGGGEQFF.

The chain links TRBV28 to TRBJ1-2; 8 bases match TRBD1. The V gene's germline CDR1 is MDHEN and CDR2 SYDVKM. V trimming: 2 bases; J trimming: 4 bases; junction bases outside the gene matches: 6. CDR3 length: 15 residues. For the CDR3, the DNA is TGTGCCAGCAGTTTAACTACAGGGGGGGCCTATGGCTACACCTTC. It specifies CASSLTTGGAYGYTF.